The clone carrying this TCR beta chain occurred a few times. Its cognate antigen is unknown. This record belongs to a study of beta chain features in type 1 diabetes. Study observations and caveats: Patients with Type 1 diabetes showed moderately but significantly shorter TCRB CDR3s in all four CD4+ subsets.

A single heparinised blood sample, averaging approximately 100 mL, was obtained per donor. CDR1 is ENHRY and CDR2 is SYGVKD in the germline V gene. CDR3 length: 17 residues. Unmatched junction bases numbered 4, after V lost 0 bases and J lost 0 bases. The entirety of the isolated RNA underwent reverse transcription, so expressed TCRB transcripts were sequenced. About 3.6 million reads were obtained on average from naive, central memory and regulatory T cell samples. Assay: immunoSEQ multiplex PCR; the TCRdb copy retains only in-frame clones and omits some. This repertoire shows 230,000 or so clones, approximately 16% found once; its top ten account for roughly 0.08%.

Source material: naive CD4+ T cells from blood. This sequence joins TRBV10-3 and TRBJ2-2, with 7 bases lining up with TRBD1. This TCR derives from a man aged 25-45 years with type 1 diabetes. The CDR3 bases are TGTGCCATCAGTGAGTCGACAGGGCAAGCGAACACCGGGGAGCTGTTTTTT. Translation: CAISESTGQANTGELFF.